Given below is one T cell receptor beta chain in context. This clonotype was seen a few times. It lacks a known antigen. The record has no base qualities; no much larger clone is one base away. CDR1 and CDR2 are read off the germline V gene as MGHRA and YSYEKL. From the cysteine up to the phenylalanine, the CDR3 has a length of 14 residues. Only CDR3 DNA remains: 42 bases, in frame from the first base. After removal of 1 base from V and 5 bases from J, the junction retains 4 bases not matched to a gene. The data are from a study of blood T cells in healthy people across ages (dated by TCRdb to between 2014 and 2016). Study-wide context: In model experiments, template switching captured roughly one uniquely barcoded TCR beta cDNA molecule for every two T cells. Using deep sequencing normalized with unique cDNA molecular identifiers, the study measured how TCR beta repertoire diversity changes with age. The donors were divided into four age groups: young (average about 16 years), middle-aged (approximately 39), aged (under 70) and long-lived (roughly 82). The study analyzed two additional independent replicas of 1 million unique cDNA reads from the same blood draw for two donors, one aged 18 to 29 and one aged 80 or older.

The donors were a few dozen Caucasian individuals from Russia, aged about 6 to 100 years, who were systemically healthy. Each donor gave ten milliliters of peripheral blood, collected into EDTA-treated Vacutainer tubes. Ficoll-Paque density-gradient centrifugation was used to isolate PBMCs, with at least 6.5 million per sample. Trizol reagent was used to extract total RNA from the PBMCs, yielding at least 6 micrograms per sample. Naive CD45RAhigh/CD27high T cell percentages were measured by flow cytometry on a PBMC aliquot from every donor. The full study reports these points: Compared with the aged group, the long-lived group had more naive CD4+ T cells, fewer expanded clones and increased TCR diversity, suggesting age selection. Total diversity estimates from one million sequenced T cells were considered lower bounds and underestimates. As age increased, observed TCR beta diversity per million T cells dropped in a roughly linear way, and a significant reduction was already evident by age 40. The CMV infection status of donors was not known, potentially confounding age-related changes in expanded clonotypes. A strong correlation was found between observed TCR beta diversity and the percentage of naive T cells measured by flow cytometry. Since profiling was done on bulk unsorted PBMCs, naive and antigen-experienced compartments could not be conclusively compared.

Receptors were amplified or captured by 5' RACE. The sequencing machine was an Illumina HiSeq 2500. A second PCR of roughly 7 to 11 cycles was performed with a sample-barcoded 5' primer and a J-beta primer mix. A unique molecular identifier was introduced onto each TCR beta cDNA molecule by a template-switch 5' adaptor carrying 12 random nucleotides. At least 3 million CDR3-containing paired-end reads were obtained from each sample. First-strand cDNA was synthesized from all RNA with the Mint cDNA synthesis kit, primed by a TRBC-specific oligonucleotide. After uracil-DNA glycosylase treatment, a first 18-cycle PCR used universal primers M1SS and BC2_uni_R on all cDNA. The published analysis was carried out like this. For normalization, 1 million high-quality reads, each with a distinct molecular identifier, were randomly selected from each sample. Instead of being binned into consensus sequences, reads that shared molecular identifiers were thrown out. MiTCR, with a Q25 quality threshold and the strictest error-elimination algorithm, was used for CDR3 identification, clonotype clustering and error correction. A nonparametric unseen species model using Euler transformation provided a lower-bound estimate of total TCR beta diversity. Clones were called with MiXCR by TCRdb after fastp trimmed the public reads at Q25, and only in-frame beta chains were retained. Identical CDR3 proteins give one entry, which carries the most common genes and DNA. It is TCRdb's table, rather than the study itself, that gives the V and J calls and clone size. The sample table holds about 510,000 distinct CDR3 sequences, of which about 25% were seen once. The ten biggest clones cover under 4.5% of the sample.

The same data also contributed to another study, on T cells of mothers and their children. Drawing on the second study: The donors were nine systemically healthy Caucasian individuals, made up of three mothers and their six children. cDNA synthesis used all of the extracted RNA, with roughly 1.5 ug of RNA in each 15 ul reaction. In the second PCR, the M1S primer added sample barcodes and 2-4 random nucleotides. Over 9.5 million TCR beta CDR3 reads were obtained for each mother, and around 2.7 million reads were obtained for each child. TCR recombination output is similarly shaped by thymic selection in related and unrelated pairs, with a minor effect exerted by inherited differences. Normalized repertoire overlap in related mother-child pairs was always slightly higher than in unrelated mother-child pairs, but the difference was never significant. No persistent microchimeric T cell clones were detected, at a sensitivity of roughly 96 clones per million clonotypes. In the study, deep NGS was used to compare the TCR beta repertoires of mothers and children, and features distinguishing related mother-child pairs from unrelated individuals were sought. Mothers averaged about 40 +/- 4 years of age and children averaged about 10 +/- 4 years. After adapter ligation with NEBNext reagents, the libraries were sequenced on Illumina HiSeq 2000 with 100+100 nt paired-end reads. To avoid cross-contamination, the mother libraries and the child libraries were prepared a month apart and sequenced in separate runs. For each donor, somewhere between about 500,000 and 2,300,000 distinct TCR beta clonotypes were identified. Naive TCR beta clonotypes were estimated from low-frequency clonotypes matched to each donor's FACS-determined naive share, without sorting.

The specimen was blood. The V and J genes are TRBV4-1 and TRBJ2-5, with 7 bases aligning to TRBD1. This clonotype was sampled from a boy aged 2 to 10 in good health. The DNA sequence reads TGCGCCAGCAGCCAAGTGGACAGGTTGGAGACCCAGTACTTC. Translated, this gives CASSQVDRLETQYF.